The next 4 T cell receptor beta chains were all read from a single sample in a study of shared clonotypes between healthy human individuals. TCRdb's table, derived via immunoSEQ multiplex PCR, lists solely in-frame clones and lacks some. The sample lists approximately 2,200,000 clones, roughly 91% occurring once. Selected positively for CCR7 and CD45RO-negative, naive CD8 cells excluded terminally differentiated effector memory CD45RA+ cells. The sample taken for sequencing was naive CD8+ T cells from PBMCs. The origin of the receptors is a man younger than 35 in good health. Some clones in this sample may be carry-over from other donors' samples.

The V call is TRBV19, the J call TRBJ2-7; 7 nucleotides align to TRBD1. CDR1 LNHDA and CDR2 SQIVND come from the germline V gene (reference sequence). Trimming at V came to 4 bases and at J to 2 bases, leaving 5 bases not matched to a gene. The CDR3 runs 14 residues. The CDR3 DNA reads as TGTGCCAGTAGTACCGACAGGGTGACCTACGAGCAGTACTTC. Protein sequence: CASSTDRVTYEQYF. Variable domain in full (rest from reference TRBV19 and TRBJ2-7): DGGITQSPKYLFRKEGQNVTLSCEQNLNHDAMYWYRQDPGQGLRLIYYSQIVNDFQKGDIAEGYSVSREKKESFPLTVTSAQKNPTAFYLCASSTDRVTYEQYFGPGTRLTVT.

The chain combines TRBV10-2 with TRBJ1-4; D call uncertain. The germline V gene has CDR1 WSHSY and CDR2 SAAADI. The CDR3 has 12 residues. V shed 7 bases and J shed 5 bases, with 8 bases lying between them. The CDR3, as DNA: TGCGCCAGCATGCAGTCCAATGAAAAACTGTTTTTT. Its protein product is CASMQSNEKLFF.

The chain links TRBV4-3 to TRBJ1-1; 8 bases align to TRBD1. Germline loops: CDR1 LGHNA, CDR2 YSLEER. V was clipped by 2 bases and J by 1 base; unmatched bases: 3. CDR3 length: 15 residues. The CDR3 region is CASSQRGTGNTEAFF. In nucleotides, the CDR3 is TGCGCCAGCAGCCAAAGAGGGACAGGGAACACTGAAGCTTTCTTT.

V usage is TRBV2 and J usage is TRBJ2-3; TRBD2 matches at 7 bases. The J segment lost 6 bases and the V segment lost 10 bases, leaving 1 base of the junction unmatched. This CDR3 region has 10 residues. From germline, CDR1 is SNHLY and CDR2 FYNNEI. CDR3 sequence reads: CATGGDTQYF. DNA for the CDR3: TGTGCCACCGGGGGGGATACGCAGTATTTT.